This is a list of T cell receptor beta chains from one sample in a study of T-cell memory formation after mild COVID-19. Each CDR3 protein gets one entry after TCRdb re-called the 5' RACE reads with MiXCR. The table shows about 90,000 distinct CDR3 sequences, with around 15% occurring only once. Sequencing used PBMCs or a T cell subset sorted from them (not recorded which). These receptor sequences come from a man between 18 and 35 years old who had mild COVID-19 (a few samples of this study predate the infection). Cell type and time point are not known. CDR3s include the opening cysteine and the closing phenylalanine or tryptophan. A D gene is named only where the DNA matches it firmly. Only some rows state a clone size, as once, few, many or a class for expanded clones.

TRBJ2-6 | few | . | TRBV20-1 | 14 | TGCAGTGCGCAGGGATTGGTTGGGGCCAACGTCCTGACTTTC | CSAQGLVGANVLTF
TRBJ2-2 | . | TRBD1 | TRBV29-1 | 14 | TGCAGCGTTGTACTGGGACAGGTCACCGGGGAGCTGTTTTTT | CSVVLGQVTGELFF
TRBJ1-2 | . | . | TRBV9 | 15 | TGTGCCAGCAGCTCCAGCAGGGGAGTAACCTATGGCTACACCTTC | CASSSSRGVTYGYTF
TRBJ2-4 | few | . | TRBV2 | 13 | TGTGCCAGCAGCGCGATCCAGGGAAACATTCAGTACTTC | CASSAIQGNIQYF
TRBJ2-3 | . | . | TRBV29-1 | 13 | TGCAGCGTTGCAAGGGGGGGGAGAGATACGCAGTATTTT | CSVARGGRDTQYF
TRBJ1-4 | . | . | TRBV4-1 | 16 | TGCGCCAGCAGCCAAGATTCGGGGGGGCCGGGAGAAAAACTGTTTTTT | CASSQDSGGPGEKLFF
TRBJ1-1 | . | . | TRBV11-2 | 18 | TGTGCCAGCAGCCCCACCGGACAGATAAGTGTACTGAACACTGAAGCTTTCTTT | CASSPTGQISVLNTEAFF
TRBJ2-1 | few | . | TRBV4-3 | 13 | TGCGCCAGCAGCCAAGATGTTTTCGGTGAGCAGTTCTTC | CASSQDVFGEQFF
TRBJ1-1 | . | . | TRBV7-9 | 14 | TGTGCCAGCAGCTCACGGCAGGGCACAACTGAAGCTTTCTTT | CASSSRQGTTEAFF
TRBJ1-1 | . | . | TRBV4-3 | 14 | TGCGCCAGCAGCCCCTCCCCGTCTTTCGCTGAAGCTTTCTTT | CASSPSPSFAEAFF
TRBJ2-1 | many | . | TRBV7-2 | 16 | TGTGCCAGCAATCGCCGGGGGGCCCTCGCCCACAATGAGCAGTTCTTC | CASNRRGALAHNEQFF
TRBJ2-2 | . | TRBD2 | TRBV5-6 | 14 | TGTGCCAGCAGCTCTCTGACTAGCGGCGGGGAGCTGTTTTTT | CASSSLTSGGELFF
TRBJ2-7 | many | . | TRBV4-3 | 12 | TGCGCCAGCAGCCCAGGGGTGGGCGAGCAGTACTTC | CASSPGVGEQYF
TRBJ2-3 | . | . | TRBV18 | 13 | TGTGCCAGCTCTATGGACAGCACAGATACGCAGTATTTT | CASSMDSTDTQYF
TRBJ2-7 | . | . | TRBV7-9 | 12 | TGTGCCAGCGAAGGAGGGACCTACGAGCAGTACTTC | CASEGGTYEQYF
TRBJ2-2 | . | . | TRBV4-3 | 17 | TGCGCCAGCAGCCAAGATCGCGTGGGGGTGGCGAACGGGGAGCTGTTTTTT | CASSQDRVGVANGELFF
TRBJ2-2 | few | TRBD2 | TRBV27 | 19 | TGTGCCAGCAGTTTATCGATAGAGGCTGGCGGGGGAGACACCGGGGAGCTGTTTTTT | CASSLSIEAGGGDTGELFF
TRBJ2-3 | few | TRBD2 | TRBV3-1 | 17 | TGTGCCAGCAGCCAAGTGTTTGCAGCGGGGAGCACAGATACGCAGTATTTT | CASSQVFAAGSTDTQYF
TRBJ2-5 | . | TRBD1 | TRBV19 | 15 | TGTGCCAGTAGTAGAACAGGGGGTGCTCAAGAGACCCAGTACTTC | CASSRTGGAQETQYF
TRBJ1-5 | few | . | TRBV7-6 | 15 | TGTGCCAGCAGCTTAGAGGCGGGGATCAATCAGCCCCAGCATTTT | CASSLEAGINQPQHF